This T cell receptor beta chain is from a study of Graves' ophthalmopathy and Graves' hyperthyroidism. Study results and caveats: Blood was where most expanded thyroid clonotypes above 0.001 frequency also turned up.

The study amplified TCR beta CDR3 regions using RNA transcripts. HTBI primers were used in a first-round RT-PCR, which preceded a second-round multiplex PCR. TCRdb redid the calling of the multiplex PCR reads with MiXCR, one entry per CDR3 protein. The repertoire holds hundreds of thousands of distinct CDR3 sequences, about 22% seen once, with roughly 42% in the top ten. Clinical symptoms, serum thyroxine, TRAb, thyroid ultrasound and orbital computed tomography formed the basis of diagnosis. The V end was cut by 0 bases, the J end by 4 bases, with 6 bases between. Per germline, CDR1 GTSNPN and CDR2 SVGIG (reference sequence). The CDR3 length is 13 residues. This clonotype was counted a single time. The antigen is not known.

This receptor was taken from a woman in her forties or fifties with Graves' ophthalmopathy. The chain combines TRBV30 with TRBJ2-2, with unresolved D. The sample consisted of peripheral blood. The CDR3 region is CAWSVISTGELFF. DNA of the CDR3: TGTGCCTGGAGTGTCATAAGCACCGGGGAGCTGTTTTTT.